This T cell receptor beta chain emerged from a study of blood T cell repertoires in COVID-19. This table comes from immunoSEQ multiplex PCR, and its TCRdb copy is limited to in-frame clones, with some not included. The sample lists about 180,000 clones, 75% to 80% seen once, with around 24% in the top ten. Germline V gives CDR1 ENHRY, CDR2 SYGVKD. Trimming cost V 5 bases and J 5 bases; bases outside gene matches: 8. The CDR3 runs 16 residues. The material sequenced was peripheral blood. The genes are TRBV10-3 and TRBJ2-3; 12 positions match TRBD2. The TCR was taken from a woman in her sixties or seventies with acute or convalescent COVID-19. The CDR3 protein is CAISYRTSGEGDTQYF. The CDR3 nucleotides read TGTGCCATCAGTTACAGGACTAGCGGGGAGGGAGATACGCAGTATTTT.